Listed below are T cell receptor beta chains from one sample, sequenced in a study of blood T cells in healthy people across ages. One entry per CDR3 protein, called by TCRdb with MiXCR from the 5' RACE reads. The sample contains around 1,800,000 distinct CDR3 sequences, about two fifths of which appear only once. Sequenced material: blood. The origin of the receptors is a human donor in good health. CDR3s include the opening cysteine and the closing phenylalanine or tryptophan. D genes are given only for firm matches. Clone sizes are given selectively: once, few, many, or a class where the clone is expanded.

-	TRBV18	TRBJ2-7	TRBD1	TGTGTCAGCTCACCCTCTCCGGGACAGGGGCTCTACGAGCAGTACTTC	CVSSPSPGQGLYEQYF
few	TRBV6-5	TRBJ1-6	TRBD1	TGTGCCAGCTCTCTACGGGACAGGAATAATTCACCCCTCCACTTT	CASSLRDRNNSPLHF
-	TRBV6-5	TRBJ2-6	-	TGTGCCAGCAGCACATTGGGTGGGGCCAACGTCCTGACTTTC	CASSTLGGANVLTF
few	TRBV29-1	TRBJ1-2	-	TGCAGCGTTGAAGATGGAAACCGGGAAGCTGGCTACACCTTC	CSVEDGNREAGYTF
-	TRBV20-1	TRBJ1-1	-	TGCAGTGCTAGTTCTCCACGCGGGGACACTGAAGCTTTCTTT	CSASSPRGDTEAFF
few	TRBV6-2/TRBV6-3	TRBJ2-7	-	TGTGCCAGCAGCGCCTTCTACACTACCTACGAGCAGTACTTC	CASSAFYTTYEQYF
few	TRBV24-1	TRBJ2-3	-	TGTGCCACCAGTGACGTGACAGGAAGAGGGTCAGATACGCAGTATTTT	CATSDVTGRGSDTQYF
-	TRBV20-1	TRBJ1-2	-	TGCAGTGCTCCAGACAGATGGGGAGGCTACACCTTC	CSAPDRWGGYTF
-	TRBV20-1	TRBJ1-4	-	TGCAGTGCTAGATTCCCCGGGAGGCAGGAGGGGGAAAAACTGTTTTTT	CSARFPGRQEGEKLFF
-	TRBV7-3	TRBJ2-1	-	TGTGCCAGCAGCGTCACAGGAGGGACTCAATTCAATGAGCAGTTCTTC	CASSVTGGTQFNEQFF
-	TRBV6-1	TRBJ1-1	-	TGTGCCAGCAGTGAGTCTCGACAGGTTCCTGAAGCTTTCTTT	CASSESRQVPEAFF
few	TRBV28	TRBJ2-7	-	TGTGCCAGCAGCCGTAACAGGGCCAGCTCCTACGAGCAGTACTTC	CASSRNRASSYEQYF
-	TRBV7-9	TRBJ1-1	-	TGTGCCAGCAGGACACAGGAGTACACTGAAGCTTTCTTT	CASRTQEYTEAFF
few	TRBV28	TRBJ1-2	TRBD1	TGTGCCAGCAGTCCCAAAGACAGGGTGTATGGCTACACCTTC	CASSPKDRVYGYTF
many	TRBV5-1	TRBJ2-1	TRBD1	TGTGCCAGCAGCCTGGGACAGGGGAGATACAATGAGCAGTTCTTC	CASSLGQGRYNEQFF
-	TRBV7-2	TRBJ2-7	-	TGTGCCAGCGGCTTAGTGGGGGGGCCTTCCTACGAGCAGTACTTC	CASGLVGGPSYEQYF
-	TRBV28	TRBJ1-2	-	TGTGCCAGCAGTTTGTCCAGTGATGGCTATGGCTACACCTTC	CASSLSSDGYGYTF
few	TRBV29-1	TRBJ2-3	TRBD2	TGCAGCGTTGAGGGAGGGGTAAGCACAGATACGCAGTATTTT	CSVEGGVSTDTQYF
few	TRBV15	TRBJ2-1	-	TGTGCCACCAGCACCCTTCTAGCAGGGGTGAACAATGAGCAGTTCTTC	CATSTLLAGVNNEQFF
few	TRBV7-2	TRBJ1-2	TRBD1	TGTGCCAGCAGCACCCAACAGGGGAGCTACACCTTC	CASSTQQGSYTF
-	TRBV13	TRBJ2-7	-	TGTGCCAGCAGCCCCCCCCTTCGAGAGTACGAGCAGTACTTC	CASSPPLREYEQYF
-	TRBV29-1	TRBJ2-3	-	TGCAGCGTCCACAGGGACACAGATACGCAGTATTTT	CSVHRDTDTQYF
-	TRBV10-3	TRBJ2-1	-	TGTGCCATCAGTGATGACAATCGTGAGCAGTTCTTC	CAISDDNREQFF
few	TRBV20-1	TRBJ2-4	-	TGCAGTGCTAGCAGGGGGGAGGACATTCAGTACTTC	CSASRGEDIQYF
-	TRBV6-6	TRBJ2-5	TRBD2	TGTGCCAGCAGCGAGCCGGGACTAGCTCTACGTGGGCAGTACTTC	CASSEPGLALRGQYF
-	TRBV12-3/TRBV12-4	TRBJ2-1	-	TGTGCCACCTCAGAGACGGGGTACAATGAGCAGTTCTTC	CATSETGYNEQFF
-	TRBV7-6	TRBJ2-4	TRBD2	TGTGCCAGCAGCCACAAGGGGGCTAGCGGGGTATCAGCCAAAAACATTCAGTACTTC	CASSHKGASGVSAKNIQYF
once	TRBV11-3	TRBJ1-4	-	TGTGCCAGCAGTAAGGGGGTTGCAACTAATGAAAAACTGTTTTTT	CASSKGVATNEKLFF
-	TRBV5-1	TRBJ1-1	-	TGCGCCAGCAGCTTGTTCCCTAAGGACACTGAAGCTTTCTTT	CASSLFPKDTEAFF
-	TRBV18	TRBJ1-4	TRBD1	TGTGCCAGCTCACCCGATACCGGGACAGGGTATGAAAAACTGTTTTTT	CASSPDTGTGYEKLFF
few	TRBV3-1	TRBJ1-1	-	TGTGCCAGCAGCCTACGGGCCACTACTGAAGCTTTCTTT	CASSLRATTEAFF
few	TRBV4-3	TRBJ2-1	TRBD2	TGCGCCAGCAGCCAAGATCAGGCTAGCGGGCGGCCCAATGAGCAGTTCTTC	CASSQDQASGRPNEQFF
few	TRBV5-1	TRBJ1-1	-	TGCGCCAGCAGCTTTTATAACGGCAGGGTGAACACTGAAGCTTTCTTT	CASSFYNGRVNTEAFF
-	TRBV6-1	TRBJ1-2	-	TGTGCCAGCAGTGAGGACGTAGCCAAGGAGAACTATGGCTACACCTTC	CASSEDVAKENYGYTF
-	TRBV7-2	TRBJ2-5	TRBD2	TGTGCCAGCAGCTTCCCGGGACTAGCAGGGGGGAGGGAGACCCAGTACTTC	CASSFPGLAGGRETQYF
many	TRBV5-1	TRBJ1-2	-	TGCGCCAGCAGCTTATCTGGGGCCGACTATGGCTACACCTTC	CASSLSGADYGYTF
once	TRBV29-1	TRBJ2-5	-	TGCAGCGCCTCCTGGGAAGAGACCCAGTACTTC	CSASWEETQYF
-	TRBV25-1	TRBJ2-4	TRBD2	TGTGCCAGCAGAGAGCAGCGGGGGGACAAAAACATTCAGTACTTC	CASREQRGDKNIQYF
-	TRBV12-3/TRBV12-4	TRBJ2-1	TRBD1	TGTGCCAGCAGTGGAAACAGGGGTAGGAGTTACAATGAGCAGTTCTTC	CASSGNRGRSYNEQFF
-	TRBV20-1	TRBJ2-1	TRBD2	TGCAGTGCTAGAAAAGATTGGACTAGCTCCTACAATGAGCAGTTCTTC	CSARKDWTSSYNEQFF
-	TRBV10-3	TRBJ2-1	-	TGTGCCACTTGGACAGAGGACAATGAGCAGTTCTTC	CATWTEDNEQFF
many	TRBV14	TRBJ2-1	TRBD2	TGTGCCAGCAGCCATCTAGCGGGGGGGCATGGTGAGCAGTTCTTC	CASSHLAGGHGEQFF
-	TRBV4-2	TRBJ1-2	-	TGTGCCAGCAGTCCGGCGATTAGATCCTCTAACTATGGCTACACCTTC	CASSPAIRSSNYGYTF
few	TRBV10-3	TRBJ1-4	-	TGTGCCATCAGTGCCGCTCGCCCCACAACTAATGAAAAACTGTTTTTT	CAISAARPTTNEKLFF
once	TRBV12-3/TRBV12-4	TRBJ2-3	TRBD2	TGTGCCAGCAGTTTGATTCCGGACCAGCGGGGGGGAGATACGCAGTATTTT	CASSLIPDQRGGDTQYF